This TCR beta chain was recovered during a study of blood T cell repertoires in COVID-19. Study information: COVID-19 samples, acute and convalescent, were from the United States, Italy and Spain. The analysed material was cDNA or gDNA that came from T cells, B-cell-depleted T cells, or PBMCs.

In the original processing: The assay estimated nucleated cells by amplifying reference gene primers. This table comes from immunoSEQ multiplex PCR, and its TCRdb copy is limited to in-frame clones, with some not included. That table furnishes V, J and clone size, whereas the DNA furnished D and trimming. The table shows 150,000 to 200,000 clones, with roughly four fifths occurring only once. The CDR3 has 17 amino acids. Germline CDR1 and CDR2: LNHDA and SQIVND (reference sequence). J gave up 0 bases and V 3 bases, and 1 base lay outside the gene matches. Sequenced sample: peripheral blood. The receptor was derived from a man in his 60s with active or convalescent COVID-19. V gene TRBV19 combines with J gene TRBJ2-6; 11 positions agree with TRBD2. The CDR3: CASSMGLADSGANVLTF. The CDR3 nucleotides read TGTGCCAGTAGTATGGGACTAGCGGACTCTGGGGCCAACGTCCTGACTTTC.